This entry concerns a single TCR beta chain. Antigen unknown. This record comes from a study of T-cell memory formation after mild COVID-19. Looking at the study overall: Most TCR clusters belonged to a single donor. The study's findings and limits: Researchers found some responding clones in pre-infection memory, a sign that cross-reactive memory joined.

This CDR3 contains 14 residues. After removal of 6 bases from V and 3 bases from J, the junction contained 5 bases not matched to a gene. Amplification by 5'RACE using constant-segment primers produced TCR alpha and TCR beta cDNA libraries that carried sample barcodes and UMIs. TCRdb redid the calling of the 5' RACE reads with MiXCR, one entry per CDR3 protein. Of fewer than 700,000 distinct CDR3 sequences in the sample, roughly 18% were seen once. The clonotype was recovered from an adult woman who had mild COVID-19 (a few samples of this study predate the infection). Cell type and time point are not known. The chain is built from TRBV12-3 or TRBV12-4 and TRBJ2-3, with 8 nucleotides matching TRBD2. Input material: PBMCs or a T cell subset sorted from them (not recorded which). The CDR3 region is CASRSSGRTDTQYF. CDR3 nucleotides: TGTGCCAGCAGATCCAGCGGGAGAACAGATACGCAGTATTTT.